These T cell receptor beta chains were read from a single sample in a study of cytomegalovirus exposure and HLA in healthy donors. Data came from immunoSEQ multiplex PCR; TCRdb stores just in-frame clones and leaves some out. The sample lists approximately 220,000 clones; around three quarters were seen once. Material for sequencing was PBMCs. The receptors shown here come from a middle-aged man in good health and CMV-seronegative. Both conserved end residues are part of each CDR3. The order of the fields is D gene, V gene, CDR3 protein. The D gene is left open where the match is weak.

D: TRBD1
V: TRBV28
CDR3: CASRNTGQAEAFF

D: -
V: TRBV5-6
CDR3: CASSLVSGRSVGELFF

D: TRBD1
V: TRBV6-5
CDR3: CASKTQGAYEQYF

D: -
V: TRBV30
CDR3: CAWSVGRAGYGYTF

D: TRBD1
V: TRBV30
CDR3: CAWSASRGAGSSQHF

D: TRBD1
V: TRBV11-1
CDR3: CASSLLQGQETQYF

D: -
V: TRBV5-6
CDR3: CASYEGTSTDTQYF

D: -
V: TRBV15
CDR3: CATSRAGLEITDTQYF

D: TRBD1
V: TRBV7-3
CDR3: CASSPGPQGAWNTEAFF

D: -
V: TRBV5-5
CDR3: CASSLTPLQNTEAFF

D: -
V: TRBV7-8
CDR3: CASSSDADYEQYF

D: -
V: TRBV11-1
CDR3: CASTPRGGDTQYF

D: TRBD1
V: TRBV29-1
CDR3: CSVDGGDRGAYNEQFF

D: -
V: TRBV19
CDR3: CASSLEGRAYNEQFF

D: TRBD1
V: TRBV6-1
CDR3: CASANRGGEQFF

D: -
V: TRBV15
CDR3: CATSSTAPGEGGYTF

D: TRBD2
V: TRBV7-9
CDR3: CSSSLGLAGVTYNEQFF

D: -
V: TRBV28
CDR3: CASNSQGGAGTEAFF

D: TRBD1
V: TRBV4-2
CDR3: CASSGQGGTGELFF

D: -
V: TRBV5-4
CDR3: CAVGQGTNTGELFF

D: TRBD1
V: TRBV5-6
CDR3: CASSSDLRDRDSGANVLTF

D: -
V: TRBV4-1
CDR3: CASSQDRRERTEAFF

D: TRBD1
V: TRBV25-1
CDR3: CASSQGQVYEQYF

D: -
V: TRBV7-9
CDR3: CASSPLGGGRITDTQYF

D: TRBD1
V: TRBV19
CDR3: CASSRDRVVETQYF

D: -
V: TRBV6-1
CDR3: CASSGQLRSYNEQFF

D: TRBD1
V: TRBV25-1
CDR3: CASSHGTVEKLFF

D: -
V: TRBV29-1
CDR3: CSVESQGSYGYTF

D: -
V: TRBV9
CDR3: CASSVVSSGNTIYF

D: TRBD1
V: TRBV4-2
CDR3: CASSPYDRGQVNEQFF

D: -
V: TRBV27
CDR3: CASSIVPYNEQFF

D: TRBD1
V: TRBV7-3
CDR3: CASSFTGTGDTQYF

D: TRBD2
V: TRBV6-1
CDR3: CASTSGGETQYF

D: TRBD2
V: TRBV2
CDR3: CASSGASGGLQETQYF

D: TRBD2
V: TRBV28
CDR3: CASSRLAGDDKFF

D: TRBD2
V: TRBV7-9
CDR3: CSSSSTSGSGSDTQYF

D: TRBD2
V: TRBV5-1
CDR3: CASSLGVDSGSRGEQYF

D: -
V: TRBV5-1
CDR3: CASKGGVFNEKLFF

D: TRBD2
V: TRBV9
CDR3: CASSATGGGNEQFF

D: -
V: TRBV7-2
CDR3: CASSPGNEQFF

D: TRBD1
V: TRBV18
CDR3: CASSPQTGGVTGELFF

D: TRBD1
V: TRBV4-3
CDR3: CASSQGTGNSPLHF

D: -
V: TRBV30
CDR3: CAWSLQGRAQHF

D: TRBD1
V: TRBV5-1
CDR3: CASSQGQGFRSPLHF

D: -
V: TRBV6-1
CDR3: CASSEFANQPQHF

D: -
V: TRBV6-5
CDR3: CASSYSRGTEAFF